This TCR beta chain emerged from a study of blood T cell repertoires in COVID-19. Study background: Acute-phase and convalescent COVID-19 samples originated in the United States, Italy and Spain. From T cells, B-cell-depleted T cells, or PBMCs came the material, which was cDNA or gDNA.

Methods used by the authors: From reference gene primer amplification, estimates of nucleated cell counts were derived. The method was immunoSEQ multiplex PCR; TCRdb's version includes in-frame clones alone and lacks a portion of them. That table gives V, J and clone size, and the DNA gave D and trimming. The repertoire holds 270,000 or so clones, with around 90% as singletons. V shed 2 bases and J shed 1 base, with 8 bases lying between them. The germline V gene encodes CDR1 SNHLY and CDR2 FYNNEI. The CDR3 spans 14 residues. This clone occurred a few times. The Seattle patients, enrolled during active infection, were followed longitudinally.

This sequence joins TRBV2 and TRBJ1-1; D unclear. The receptor comes from a woman between 55 and 75 years old with COVID-19, enrolled during active disease. Sequencing used peripheral blood. As DNA, the CDR3 is TGTGCCAGCAGTGAACCGAGAGCGAACACTGAAGCTTTCTTT. Translation: CASSEPRANTEAFF.